This T cell receptor beta chain was documented in a study of blood T cells in healthy people across ages. Germline CDR1 and CDR2: SEHNR and FQNEAQ (reference sequence). This CDR3 has 16 residues. V lost 6 bases to trimming and J lost 13 bases, with 28 bases between them. The use of a sample-barcoded 5' primer and a J-beta primer mix characterized a second PCR of 7 to 11 cycles. TCRdb re-called the 5' RACE reads with MiXCR, one entry per CDR3 protein. The sample has some 900,000 distinct CDR3 sequences, 29% seen once. About this clonotype: A much larger clone sits a single nucleotide away, making a read error possible.

The chain recombines TRBV7-9 with TRBJ2-1, with no clear D. The TCR comes from a woman over 75 in good health. The sample taken for sequencing was blood. The CDR3 loop is CASSPWLTSRTETQFF. The CDR3 DNA is TGTGCCAGCAGTCCCTGGTTGACAAGCAGGACGGAGACCCAGTTCTTC.